The 14 T cell receptor beta chains below were found in one sample sequenced in a study of T cell changes during pregnancy in multiple sclerosis (dated 2019 in TCRdb). Library construction relied on the immunoSEQ multiplex PCR assay. Drawn from immuneACCESS, this table holds only the in-frame rearrangements with V and J called that TCRdb kept. Clones are partly lost; checked studies trace under half to an unresolved V gene and leave the rest unexplained. This sample is represented by over 70,000 clones; 80% to 95% of them were singletons. The top ten hold less than 3.5% of the sample. The sequencing used peripheral blood, collected in the third trimester of pregnancy. The receptor set was obtained from a female donor in good health, enrolled as a control in a pregnancy study.

V usage is TRBV14 and J usage is TRBJ2-5; 11 bases fit TRBD2. CDR1 is SGHDN and CDR2 is FVKESK in the germline V gene. The CDR3 runs to 17 residues. Unmatched junction bases numbered 8, after V lost 2 bases and J lost 3 bases. The DNA of the CDR3 is TGTGCCAGCAGCCAACTATCCGGGACTAGCGGAAAAGAGACCCAGTACTTC. It encodes CASSQLSGTSGKETQYF.

V and J are TRBV19 and TRBJ2-2, with 8 nucleotides matching TRBD2. J lost 0 bases, V lost 4 bases, and 4 bases had no gene match. The CDR3 sequence is 16 residues long. Germline CDR1 reads LNHDA; CDR2 reads SQIVND (reference sequence). The CDR3 DNA reads as TGTGCCAGTAGTAAACTAGCGGACACGAACACCGGGGAGCTGTTTTTT. Translated, it gives CASSKLADTNTGELFF.

This clone was detected a few times. V gene TRBV7-9 combines with J gene TRBJ1-4; no firm D call. V dropped 8 bases and J dropped 7 bases, with 14 bases sitting between them. The CDR3 is 13 amino acids. The germline CDR1 and CDR2 sequences are SEHNR and FQNEAQ (reference sequence). The CDR3: CASSAMAGEKLFF. The CDR3 DNA is TGTGCCAGCTCGGCCATGGCGGGTGAAAAACTGTTTTTT. The variable domain in full, with the rest retrieved from reference TRBV7-9 and TRBJ1-4, is DTGVSQNPRHKITKRGQNVTFRCDPISEHNRLYWYRQTLGQGPEFLTYFQNEAQLEKSRLLSDRFSAERPKGSFSTLEIQRTEQGDSAMYLCASSAMAGEKLFFGSGTQLSVL.

The chain uses TRBV7-9 and TRBJ1-1; possibly TRBD1 for D (5 bases). The length of the CDR3 is 14 residues. V gave up 5 bases and J gave up 1 base, with 11 bases separating them. Germline V lookup: CDR1 SEHNR, CDR2 FQNEAQ (reference sequence). The CDR3 nucleotides are TGTGCCAGCAGCCAAAATACAGGGAACACTGAAGCTTTCTTT. It codes for CASSQNTGNTEAFF. The full variable domain, completed using reference TRBV7-9 and TRBJ1-1, is DTGVSQNPRHKITKRGQNVTFRCDPISEHNRLYWYRQTLGQGPEFLTYFQNEAQLEKSRLLSDRFSAERPKGSFSTLEIQRTEQGDSAMYLCASSQNTGNTEAFFGQGTRLTVV.

This clone was detected only once. The chain joins TRBV25-1 to TRBJ2-5; 8 bases agree with TRBD2. The CDR3 extends over 16 amino acids. The germline CDR1 and CDR2 sequences are MGHDK and SYGVNS. Trimming removed 1 base from V and 2 bases from J; junction bases left unmatched: 6. As DNA, the CDR3 is TGTGCCAGCAGTGAATTGAGTAGCGGGGAGCAAGAGACCCAGTACTTC. It specifies CASSELSSGEQETQYF.

The chain is built from TRBV7-6 and TRBJ2-7, with D maybe TRBD2 (7 bases). V dropped 4 bases and J dropped 2 bases, with 12 bases sitting between them. The length of the CDR3 is 14 residues. Germline-derived CDR1 and CDR2 are SGHVS and FNYEAQ. The CDR3 DNA sequence: TGTGCCAGCAGCTCAGGGAGGGGGACCTACGAGCAGTACTTC. Its protein is CASSSGRGTYEQYF. Drawing the rest from reference TRBV7-6 and TRBJ2-7, the complete variable domain is GAGVSQSPRYKVTKRGQDVALRCDPISGHVSLYWYRQALGQGPEFLTYFNYEAQQDKSGLPNDRFSAERPEGSISTLTIQRTEQRDSAMYRCASSSGRGTYEQYFGPGTRLTVT.

The chain joins TRBV29-1 to TRBJ2-7; 7 bases agree with TRBD1. V lost 4 bases, J lost 3 bases, and 6 bases stayed unmatched. There are 13 residues in the CDR3. From germline, CDR1 is SQVTM and CDR2 ANQGSEA. The CDR3 region is CSVAIDRVYEQYF. The CDR3 nucleotides are TGCAGCGTTGCTATTGACAGGGTCTACGAGCAGTACTTC.

The chain recombines TRBV28 with TRBJ1-1; D perhaps matches TRBD1 (5 bases). CDR3 length equals 14 residues. The germline V and J ends were trimmed by 3 bases and 1 base, with 9 bases remaining between them. Germline CDR1 reads MDHEN; CDR2 reads SYDVKM. Here the CDR3 reads CASSFSTGNTEAFF. The CDR3, as DNA: TGTGCCAGCAGTTTCTCAACAGGGAACACTGAAGCTTTCTTT.

The chain carries TRBV4-3 and TRBJ2-6; D not resolved. This CDR3 spans 16 amino acids. Trimming cost V 0 bases and J 0 bases, with 6 bases left between them. Germline loops: CDR1 LGHNA, CDR2 YSLEER. This CDR3 is CASSQDTGSGANVLTF. For the CDR3, the DNA is TGCGCCAGCAGCCAAGACACGGGCTCTGGGGCCAACGTCCTGACTTTC.

The chain combines TRBV2 with TRBJ2-3; 9 bases line up with TRBD2. With V trimmed by 8 bases and J by 2 bases, 14 bases remained unmatched. Germline lookup yields CDR1 SNHLY and CDR2 FYNNEI. The CDR3 covers 17 residues. In nucleotides, the CDR3 is TGTGCCAGCCGCCCAAGGGCTGGCGGGGGGGACACAGATACGCAGTATTTT. As protein: CASRPRAGGGDTDTQYF.

The rearrangement links TRBV15 to TRBJ2-1, with D possibly matching TRBD2 (5 bases). With 2 bases removed from V and 10 bases from J, the gap between germline ends came to 12 bases. Germline loops: CDR1 LNHNV, CDR2 YYDKDF (reference sequence). CDR3 length equals 13 residues. The CDR3 bases are TGTGCCACCAGCAGACCAGGACTCCGGGAGCAGTTCTTC. It is translated as CATSRPGLREQFF.

The chain is built from TRBV18 and TRBJ1-1; 7 nucleotides match TRBD1. The V gene end was trimmed by 6 bases and the J gene end by 0 bases; junction bases not matched to a gene: 7. The germline CDR1 and CDR2 sequences are KGHSH and LQKENI. This CDR3 region has 15 residues. The CDR3 loop reads CASSPSTGMNTEAFF. Here the CDR3 DNA reads TGTGCCAGCTCTCCATCGACAGGGATGAACACTGAAGCTTTCTTT.

V gene TRBV27 combines with J gene TRBJ2-2; D unclear. In germline, CDR1 is MNHEY, CDR2 SMNVEV (reference sequence). The CDR3 contains 12 residues. The germline V and J ends were trimmed by 3 bases and 3 bases, with 2 bases remaining between them. The CDR3 spells CASSFYTGELFF. The CDR3 DNA follows: TGTGCCAGCAGTTTCTACACCGGGGAGCTGTTTTTT.

The chain uses TRBV5-6 and TRBJ1-5, with D possibly being TRBD1 (5 bases). CDR3 length equals 14 residues. The V gene's germline CDR1 is SGHDT and CDR2 YYEEEE. V lost 5 bases and J lost 4, with 13 bases in between. The CDR3 region is CASSTGLLNQPQHF. The CDR3 DNA is TGTGCCAGCAGTACGGGACTGTTAAATCAGCCCCAGCATTTT.